This passage covers 18 T cell receptor beta chains from one sample sequenced in a study of Graves' ophthalmopathy and Graves' hyperthyroidism. The TCR beta CDR3 regions underwent amplification from RNA transcripts. First-round RT-PCR employed HTBI primers, with a second-round multiplex PCR after it. A single record per CDR3 protein comes from TCRdb applying MiXCR to the multiplex PCR reads. The data contain 220,000 or so distinct CDR3 sequences, around a fifth of them singletons. Material for sequencing was peripheral blood. The origin of the receptors is a woman between 45 and 65 years old with Graves' ophthalmopathy.

This clonotype was seen ten or more times. The rearrangement links TRBV7-2 to TRBJ2-7; 8 bases are shared with TRBD1. This CDR3 comprises 13 residues. With V trimmed by 5 bases and J by 3 bases, 3 bases remained unmatched. Germline-derived CDR1 and CDR2 are SGHTA and FQGNSA. CDR3 sequence: CASSRDRSYEQYF. In DNA form, the CDR3 reads TGTGCCAGCAGCCGGGACAGGAGCTACGAGCAGTACTTC.

This clonotype was seen at least ten times. CDR3 sequence: CSANRGDTEAFF. CDR3 in DNA: TGCAGTGCCAATCGGGGGGACACTGAAGCTTTCTTT. The chain joins TRBV20-1 to TRBJ1-1, with D possibly TRBD1 on 5 matching bases. The CDR3 loop spans 12 amino acids. The ends were cut back, 6 bases at V and 3 bases at J, with 11 bases in the middle. Germline V gene sequence: CDR1 DFQATT, CDR2 SNEGSKA (reference sequence).

Only one count was recorded for this clonotype. The V call is TRBV28, the J call TRBJ1-3, with D possibly matching TRBD1 (5 bases). Germline CDR1 and CDR2: MDHEN and SYDVKM. V was pared by 7 bases and J by 0 bases, with 16 bases between. This CDR3 comprises 16 residues. CDR3 coding DNA: TGTGCCAGCACCTCCAGGGCAGGGAGCTCTGGAAACACCATATATTTT. Amino acids: CASTSRAGSSGNTIYF.

This clonotype came up many times. The V and J genes are TRBV7-8 and TRBJ2-7; weak D call: TRBD1 (6 bases). The CDR3 has 14 amino acids. Trimming left V 1 base short and J 3 bases short, with 10 bases between. The germline gives CDR1 SGHVS, CDR2 FQNEAQ. Here the CDR3 DNA reads TGTGCCAGCAGCTTAGACAGGGAACTCTACGAGCAGTACTTC. Translation gives CASSLDRELYEQYF.

At least ten counts were recorded for this clonotype. DNA of the CDR3: TGTGCCAGCAGTGTCGGACAGGGATTTCGGTACGAGCAGTACTTC. It yields the protein CASSVGQGFRYEQYF. The V gene is TRBV27, the J gene TRBJ2-7; TRBD1 matches at 8 bases. This CDR3 is 15 amino acids long. V shed 5 bases and J 4 bases; nucleotides not matched to a gene: 10. Per the germline V gene, CDR1 is MNHEY and CDR2 is SMNVEV (reference sequence).

This clonotype has at least ten counts. The chain couples TRBV5-1 to TRBJ2-5, with 9 bases fitting TRBD2. There are 15 residues in the CDR3. CDR1 is SGHRS, CDR2 YFSETQ, per germline. Trimming removed 0 bases from V and 3 bases from J; junction bases left unmatched: 3. CDR3 region: CASSLVPSGKETQYF. DNA of the CDR3: TGCGCCAGCAGCTTGGTTCCTAGCGGGAAAGAGACCCAGTACTTC.

The chain carries TRBV28 and TRBJ1-1, with a tentative D call TRBD1 (6 bases). The CDR3 covers 16 residues. Trimming took 6 bases from V and 0 from J, leaving 17 bases between them. Germline-derived CDR1 and CDR2 are MDHEN and SYDVKM. The CDR3 here is CASSPWGAPMNTEAFF. In nucleotides, the CDR3 is TGTGCCAGCAGCCCCTGGGGGGCACCAATGAACACTGAAGCTTTCTTT.

The chain links TRBV6-2 or TRBV6-3 to TRBJ1-5, with unresolved D. The CDR3 sequence is 14 residues long. V lost 5 bases and J 0 bases, leaving 8 bases between the germline ends. CDR1 MNHEY and CDR2 SVGEGT come from the germline V gene. The DNA for the CDR3 is TGTGCCAGCAGTCTCCTTTATAGCAATCAGCCCCAGCATTTT. It encodes CASSLLYSNQPQHF.

This clonotype has ten or more counts. V is TRBV12-5 and J is TRBJ1-5; TRBD1 agrees at 8 bases. V trimming: 5 bases; J trimming: 3 bases; junction bases outside the gene matches: 3. Germline lookup yields CDR1 LGHNT and CDR2 FRNRAP. The CDR3 consists of 14 residues. CDR3 bases: TGTGCTAGTGGTGGGGACAGGATCAATCAGCCCCAGCATTTT. This encodes CASGGDRINQPQHF.

The rearrangement uses TRBV6-5 and TRBJ2-7, with D possibly TRBD1 on 5 matching bases. With 4 bases removed from V and 6 bases from J, the gap between germline ends came to 16 bases. The CDR3 is made up of 14 amino acids. Germline V CDR1 and CDR2: MNHEY, SVGAGI. The CDR3 sequence: CASSFHRFRSEQYF. CDR3 DNA: TGTGCCAGCAGTTTTCACAGGTTTAGGTCCGAGCAGTACTTC.

This clonotype has at least ten counts. V gene TRBV18 combines with J gene TRBJ2-7; TRBD1 aligns across 10 bases. Losses at the gene ends were 10 bases for V and 5 bases for J; bases not matched to a gene: 5. The CDR3 extends over 12 amino acids. Germline CDR1 and CDR2: KGHSH and LQKENI. In DNA, the CDR3 is TGTGCCACCGCCGGGACAGGGGACGAGCAGTACTTC. Translated: CATAGTGDEQYF.

The CDR3 nucleotides are TGTGCCAGCAGCGTAGTACACTCATATGGCTACACCTTC. Its translation is CASSVVHSYGYTF. The J gene is TRBJ1-2, the V gene TRBV9; D gene unclear. This CDR3 comprises 13 residues. V was clipped by 0 bases and J by 5 bases, with 8 bases between them. From germline, CDR1 is SGDLS and CDR2 YYNGEE.

This clonotype has a count of ten or more. The chain employs TRBV19 and TRBJ1-1; no reliable D call. The V end lost 3 bases, the J end lost 6 bases, and 11 bases lay between the germline ends. Per germline, CDR1 LNHDA and CDR2 SQIVND (reference sequence). The CDR3 totals 13 residues. The CDR3 DNA reads as TGTGCCAGTAGTATGATGGGAGTATCTGAAGCTTTCTTT. Translating gives CASSMMGVSEAFF.

The chain joins TRBV28 to TRBJ2-5, with a weak D call TRBD1 (5 bases). This CDR3 is built from 14 residues. V gave up 5 bases and J gave up 3 bases, with 13 bases separating them. Germline V lookup: CDR1 MDHEN, CDR2 SYDVKM. The CDR3 sequence: CASSTGHGEETQYF. As DNA, the CDR3 is TGTGCCAGCAGTACCGGACATGGGGAAGAGACCCAGTACTTC.

This clonotype was seen many times. Written as DNA, the CDR3 is TGTGCCTGGAGTGTATCCGTGGTCATCGCTGAAGCTTTCTTT. Residues: CAWSVSVVIAEAFF. The chain employs TRBV30 and TRBJ1-1; no clear D gene. Germline assignment: CDR1 GTSNPN and CDR2 SVGIG (reference sequence). The CDR3 extends over 14 amino acids. V was cut by 0 bases and J by 6 bases, with 14 bases left in between.

In its sample, this clonotype was seen many times. This chain connects TRBV6-5 to TRBJ1-6, with D possibly matching TRBD1 (5 bases). V lost 8 bases and J 4 bases, leaving 15 bases between the germline ends. The length of the CDR3 is 15 residues. Per germline, CDR1 MNHEY and CDR2 SVGAGI. The chain's CDR3 is CASSNRDGYNSPLHF. Here the CDR3 DNA reads TGTGCCAGCTCAAACCGGGACGGTTATAATTCACCCCTCCACTTT.

In this sample, this clonotype turned up many times. The gene calls are TRBV6-5 and TRBJ1-2; D unresolved. With 6 bases removed from V and 2 bases from J, the gap between germline ends came to 10 bases. The CDR3 consists of 13 residues. The germline V gene encodes CDR1 MNHEY and CDR2 SVGAGI. The DNA for the CDR3 is TGTGCCAGCAGATGGGGTGGGAACTATGGCTACACCTTC. This sequence encodes CASRWGGNYGYTF.

This clonotype has ten or more counts. This rearrangement joins TRBV2 to TRBJ2-6; possibly TRBD1 or TRBD2 for D (6 bases each). Trimming pared 5 bases from V and 2 bases from J, leaving 19 bases between. The CDR3 covers 18 residues. Germline CDR1 SNHLY, CDR2 FYNNEI. CDR3 residues: CASSPSPPGAAGANVLTF. DNA for the CDR3: TGTGCCAGCAGTCCCTCCCCTCCGGGGGCGGCTGGGGCCAACGTCCTGACTTTC.